The 25 T cell receptor beta chains below all came from one sample that was sequenced in a study of T-cell memory formation after mild COVID-19. TCRdb reanalysed the 5' RACE reads using MiXCR and keeps one entry per CDR3 protein. The table records around 99,000 distinct CDR3 sequences, 13% to 15% of them present only once. The material sequenced was PBMCs or a T cell subset sorted from them (not recorded which). These receptors were obtained from a man between 18 and 35 years old who had mild COVID-19 (a few samples of this study predate the infection). Cell type and time point are not known.

The chain recombines TRBV20-1 with TRBJ2-7, with 12 bases aligning to TRBD2. Per germline, CDR1 DFQATT and CDR2 SNEGSKA (reference sequence). The CDR3 length is 15 residues. V lost 5 bases and J lost 2; bases outside the gene matches: 7. CDR3: CSALLAGGITYEQYV. For the CDR3, the DNA is TGCAGTGCTCTTCTAGCGGGGGGGATCACCTACGAGCAGTACGTC.

V and J are TRBV7-9 and TRBJ2-1; D is uncertain. The V end lost 5 bases, the J end lost 3 bases, and 20 bases lay between the germline ends. The CDR3 has 17 amino acids. Germline V CDR1 and CDR2: SEHNR, FQNEAQ (reference sequence). The CDR3 loop reads CASSHPALPVYYNEQFF. DNA of the CDR3: TGTGCCAGCAGCCATCCCGCTTTACCTGTATACTACAATGAGCAGTTCTTC.

Only a few counts were recorded for this clonotype. The CDR3 region has the DNA TGTGCCAGCAGCGTAGCCGGGGTGGGCACAGATACGCAGTATTTT. It translates to CASSVAGVGTDTQYF. V is TRBV9 and J is TRBJ2-3; D may be TRBD2 (5 bases). Germline CDR1 and CDR2: SGDLS and YYNGEE. The length of the CDR3 is 15 residues. The V and J ends lost 0 bases and 1 base respectively, with 9 bases between them.

The gene calls are TRBV5-4 and TRBJ1-2, with 7 bases aligning to TRBD1. This CDR3 region has 15 residues. Germline V gives CDR1 SGHNT, CDR2 YYREEE (reference sequence). Trimming cost V 4 bases and J 3 bases; bases outside gene matches: 9. CDR3 DNA: TGTGCCAGCAGCCCGGGACAGTCGCTATACTATGGCTACACCTTC. This translates into CASSPGQSLYYGYTF.

This clonotype has ten or more counts. The V call is TRBV27, the J call TRBJ2-2; no firm D call. The CDR3 totals 11 residues. With 3 bases removed from V and 7 bases from J, the gap between germline ends came to 3 bases. CDR1 and CDR2 from the germline V gene are MNHEY and SMNVEV (reference sequence). The CDR3 DNA sequence: TGTGCCAGCAGTTTTAACGGGGAGCTGTTTTTT. This gives the protein CASSFNGELFF.

This clonotype appeared a single time. The DNA of the CDR3 is TGTGCCAGCAGTTTAGGAAATTGGCGGGAGACCCAGTACTTC. Translating it yields CASSLGNWRETQYF. V and J are TRBV12-3 or TRBV12-4 and TRBJ2-5; D is unclear. V shed 1 base and J shed 5 bases, with 11 bases lying between them. This CDR3 spans 14 amino acids.

This clonotype was counted between two and nine times. This chain uses TRBV6-5 with TRBJ2-3; D gene ambiguous. The CDR3 loop spans 13 amino acids. Trimming removed 10 bases from V and 2 bases from J, with 13 bases in between. The V gene's germline CDR1 is MNHEY and CDR2 SVGAGI. In nucleotides, the CDR3 is TGTGCCACCCACTACCTCCCCACAGATACGCAGTATTTT. Protein: CATHYLPTDTQYF.

This rearrangement joins TRBV4-3 to TRBJ1-1, with D possibly TRBD1 on 6 matching bases. Germline loops: CDR1 LGHNA, CDR2 YSLEER. The CDR3 covers 17 residues. Trimming removed 1 base from V and 1 base from J, with 16 bases in between. The CDR3 DNA reads as TGCGCCAGCAGCCAAGCTGGGGGCTTGCGGGAGAACACTGAAGCTTTCTTT. Translating it yields CASSQAGGLRENTEAFF.

V is TRBV7-2 and J is TRBJ2-1, with TRBD2 identical over 14 bases. V was pared by 5 bases and J by 9 bases, with 9 bases of the junction left unmatched. Germline loops: CDR1 SGHTA, CDR2 FQGNSA. The CDR3 has 16 amino acids. The CDR3 nucleotides are TGTGCCAGCAGCGCACCGGGACTAGCGGGGGTTGGTGAGCAGTTCTTC. Protein product: CASSAPGLAGVGEQFF.

This clonotype was found a few times. V usage is TRBV12-2 and J usage is TRBJ1-5; the table names TRBD1, a call not compared with the DNA. TRBV12-2 is deemed a pseudogene. The CDR3 loop spans 15 amino acids. This chain's CDR3 is CASRFHDRYDQPQHF. DNA for the CDR3: TGTGCAAGTCGCTTCCACGACAGGTACGATCAGCCCCAGCATTTT.

In this sample, this clonotype turned up many times. The chain carries TRBV4-1 and TRBJ1-1; D is possibly TRBD1 (6 bases). Deletions cut 4 bases from V and 6 bases from J, with 12 bases between. Germline V CDR1 and CDR2: MGHRA, YSYEKL. The CDR3 runs to 13 residues. The CDR3 region has the DNA TGCGCCAGCAGCCCAGAAGGGGGACCTGAAGCTTTCTTT. Translated, it gives CASSPEGGPEAFF.

V gene TRBV4-3 combines with J gene TRBJ1-2; D gene ambiguous. Germline V gene sequence: CDR1 LGHNA, CDR2 YSLEER. There are 14 residues in the CDR3. V shed 0 bases and J shed 2 bases, with 7 bases lying between them. The CDR3 region has the DNA TGCGCCAGCAGCCAAGAGAGGGCGAACTATGGCTACACCTTC. Its protein is CASSQERANYGYTF.

This clonotype has a count of ten or more. CDR3 coding DNA: TGTGCCAGCAGCTTAGCGTGGGGAGCCGGGGCCAACGTCCTGACTTTC. It translates to CASSLAWGAGANVLTF. The V and J genes are TRBV7-6 and TRBJ2-6, with D possibly TRBD2 on 5 matching bases. There are 16 residues in the CDR3. CDR1 is SGHVS and CDR2 is FNYEAQ in the germline V gene. With 0 bases removed from V and 4 bases from J, the gap between germline ends came to 10 bases.

This clonotype was counted ten times or more. The CDR3 DNA is TGTGCCAGCGGACAGATCCGCTACGAGCAGTACTTC. Protein product: CASGQIRYEQYF. V and J are TRBV7-2 and TRBJ2-7, with D perhaps TRBD1 (6 bases). Trimming removed 8 bases at V and 3 bases at J, with 11 bases between. Germline-derived CDR1 and CDR2 are SGHTA and FQGNSA. The CDR3 contains 12 residues.

This clonotype was observed a few times. This chain uses TRBV12-3 or TRBV12-4 with TRBJ1-2; no definite D call. The CDR3 consists of 17 residues. Trimming removed 5 bases at V and 2 bases at J, with 21 bases between. CDR3 region: CASSPTLLGPGNYGYTF. CDR3 nucleotides: TGTGCCAGCAGTCCTACGCTTCTCGGCCCCGGAAACTATGGCTACACCTTC.

This clonotype was found a few times. The rearrangement uses TRBV2 and TRBJ2-3, with D possibly called TRBD1 or TRBD2 (6 bases each). The CDR3 extends over 14 amino acids. The ends were cut back, 4 bases at V and 4 bases at J, with 12 bases in the middle. CDR1 SNHLY and CDR2 FYNNEI come from the germline V gene. CDR3 sequence: CASSGSGAADTQYF. The CDR3 DNA follows: TGTGCCAGCAGTGGCTCGGGGGCGGCAGATACGCAGTATTTT.

This clonotype has a count of ten or more. The chain has TRBV4-1 and TRBJ1-6, with 8 bases aligning to TRBD1. The V and J ends lost 0 bases and 12 bases, in that order; junction bases with no gene match: 4. This CDR3 has 14 residues. Germline lookup yields CDR1 MGHRA and CDR2 YSYEKL. CDR3 nucleotides: TGCGCCAGCAGCCAAGATGGGACAGGCCAACCCCTCCACTTT. This gives the protein CASSQDGTGQPLHF.

This clonotype was seen at least ten times. The V gene is TRBV12-3 or TRBV12-4, the J gene TRBJ2-6; TRBD1 matches 8 bases. V lost 6 bases, J lost 0 bases, and 16 bases stayed unmatched. The CDR3 consists of 20 residues. The CDR3 DNA reads as TGTGCCAGCAGCTCACCCGGACAGGGCGGTCTCCCCTCTGGGGCCAACGTCCTGACTTTC. Translating gives CASSSPGQGGLPSGANVLTF.

The chain is built from TRBV6-5 and TRBJ2-3; tentatively, D is TRBD2 (6 bases). The CDR3 is made up of 19 amino acids. The V end lost 6 bases, the J end lost 0 bases, and 25 bases lay between the germline ends. Germline V lookup: CDR1 MNHEY, CDR2 SVGAGI. CDR3 amino acids: CASSTTSSESATSTDTQYF. The CDR3 coding sequence is TGTGCCAGCAGCACAACTAGCAGTGAGAGTGCAACTAGCACAGATACGCAGTATTTT.

This sequence joins TRBV5-1 and TRBJ1-4; D possibly corresponds to TRBD1 (5 bases). Germline CDR1 and CDR2: SGHRS and YFSETQ. The V end was cut by 4 bases, the J end by 5 bases, with 18 bases between. The CDR3 is made up of 16 amino acids. The DNA for the CDR3 is TGCGCCAGCAGCCCCGACGGAGCGGGGGTGAATGAAAAACTGTTTTTT. Its protein product is CASSPDGAGVNEKLFF. Drawing the rest from reference TRBV5-1 and TRBJ1-4, the complete variable domain is KAGVTQTPRYLIKTRGQQVTLSCSPISGHRSVSWYQQTPGQGLQFLFEYFSETQRNKGNFPGRFSGRQFSNSRSEMNVSTLELGDSALYLCASSPDGAGVNEKLFFGSGTQLSVL.

The gene calls are TRBV6-4 and TRBJ2-3; 9 nucleotides line up with TRBD2. Trimming cost V 3 bases and J 1 base; bases outside gene matches: 2. CDR1 MRHNA and CDR2 SNTAGT come from the germline V gene. The CDR3 covers 15 residues. CDR3 bases: TGTGCCAGCAGTGAAATAGCGGGGGGCACAGATACGCAGTATTTT. Protein product: CASSEIAGGTDTQYF.

This clonotype was seen only a few times. The chain links TRBV12-3 or TRBV12-4 to TRBJ2-2, with D perhaps matching TRBD1 (5 bases). The CDR3 is 16 residues long. V lost 3 bases and J lost 4, with 15 bases in between. The CDR3 sequence is CASSFRAPPFTGELFF. The CDR3 nucleotides read TGTGCCAGCAGTTTCAGGGCCCCACCCTTCACCGGGGAGCTGTTTTTT.

This clonotype was counted a few times. This chain links TRBV6-5 with TRBJ2-1, with 7 bases lining up with TRBD2. Trimming took 0 bases from V and 6 from J; bases not matched to a gene: 5. The CDR3 is 15 residues long. From germline, CDR1 is MNHEY and CDR2 SVGAGI. The CDR3 spells CASSYSGGIGNEQFF. The CDR3 region has the DNA TGTGCCAGCAGTTACTCCGGGGGGATAGGCAATGAGCAGTTCTTC.

There are many counts of this clonotype. CDR3 residues: CASSQGNTEAFF. The CDR3 nucleotides read TGCGCCAGCAGCCAAGGGAACACTGAAGCTTTCTTT. The rearrangement links TRBV4-1 to TRBJ1-1; no definite D call. The CDR3 covers 12 residues. Germline values: CDR1 MGHRA, CDR2 YSYEKL. V gave up 1 base and J gave up 1 base, with 1 base separating them.

Only a few counts were recorded for this clonotype. The rearrangement uses TRBV11-2 and TRBJ1-1, with 11 bases that match TRBD1. The CDR3 has 15 residues. From germline, CDR1 is SGHAT and CDR2 FQNNGV. The J segment lost 11 bases and the V segment lost 2 bases, leaving 10 bases of the junction unmatched. The CDR3 protein is CASSLRVGTGGAAFF. CDR3 in DNA: TGTGCCAGCAGCTTAAGGGTAGGGACAGGGGGGGCCGCTTTCTTT.